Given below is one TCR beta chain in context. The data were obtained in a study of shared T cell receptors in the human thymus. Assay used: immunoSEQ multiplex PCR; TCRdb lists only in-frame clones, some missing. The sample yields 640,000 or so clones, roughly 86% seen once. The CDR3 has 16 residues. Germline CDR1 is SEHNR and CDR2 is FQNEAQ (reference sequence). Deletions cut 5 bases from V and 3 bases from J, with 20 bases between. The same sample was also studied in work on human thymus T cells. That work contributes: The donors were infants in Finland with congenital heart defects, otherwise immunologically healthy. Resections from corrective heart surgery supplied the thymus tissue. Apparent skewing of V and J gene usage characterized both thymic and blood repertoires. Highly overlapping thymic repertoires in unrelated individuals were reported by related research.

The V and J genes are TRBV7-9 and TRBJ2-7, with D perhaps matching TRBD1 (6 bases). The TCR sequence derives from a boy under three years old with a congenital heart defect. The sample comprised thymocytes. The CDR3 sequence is CASSRKAGTRDYEQYF. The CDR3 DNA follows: TGTGCCAGCAGCCGTAAGGCCGGGACACGAGACTACGAGCAGTACTTC.